Listed below are T cell receptor beta chains from one sample, sequenced in a study of beta chain features in type 1 diabetes. The protocol was immunoSEQ multiplex PCR, while the TCRdb copy is restricted to in-frame clones and leaves out a portion. The table records about 350,000 clones, about 18% of them present only once. What was sequenced was naive CD4+ T cells from blood. Source of these receptors: a woman between 18 and 29 years old in good health. Each CDR3 is given with its conserved first and last residue. Each record gives: J gene, clone size, D gene, V gene, CDR3 protein, CDR3 DNA. A D gene is named only where the DNA matches it firmly. The size of a clone is reported for some rows only, either as once, few or many, or as a class for expanded clones.

j_call: TRBJ2-3
clone_size: few
d_call: TRBD1
v_call: TRBV13
cdr3_aa: CASSLRRNGQGATDTQYF
cdr3_nt: TGTGCCAGCAGCTTAAGGCGCAACGGACAGGGGGCCACAGATACGCAGTATTTT

j_call: TRBJ2-3
clone_size: few
d_call: -
v_call: TRBV19
cdr3_aa: CASSLRGDTQYF
cdr3_nt: TGTGCCAGTAGTCTCAGGGGAGATACGCAGTATTTT

j_call: TRBJ2-5
clone_size: -
d_call: TRBD1
v_call: TRBV5-1
cdr3_aa: CASSLTGGWSETQYF
cdr3_nt: TGCGCCAGCAGCTTGACAGGGGGCTGGTCGGAGACCCAGTACTTC

j_call: TRBJ1-1
clone_size: -
d_call: -
v_call: TRBV29-1
cdr3_aa: CSVEDWADTEAFF
cdr3_nt: TGCAGCGTTGAAGATTGGGCCGACACTGAAGCTTTCTTT

j_call: TRBJ2-7
clone_size: once
d_call: -
v_call: TRBV14
cdr3_aa: CASSPLPVYEQYF
cdr3_nt: TGTGCCAGCAGCCCTCTTCCCGTGTACGAGCAGTACTTC

j_call: TRBJ1-5
clone_size: few
d_call: TRBD1
v_call: TRBV30
cdr3_aa: CAWSSRGNQPQHF
cdr3_nt: TGTGCCTGGAGTTCCAGGGGGAATCAGCCCCAGCATTTT

j_call: TRBJ2-4
clone_size: -
d_call: TRBD1
v_call: TRBV28
cdr3_aa: CASCWDRGPLAKNIQYF
cdr3_nt: TGTGCCAGCTGCTGGGACAGGGGACCTCTAGCCAAAAACATTCAGTACTTC

j_call: TRBJ2-1
clone_size: -
d_call: TRBD1
v_call: TRBV29-1
cdr3_aa: CSVNLGQGNWNEQFF
cdr3_nt: TGCAGCGTTAATCTTGGACAGGGAAATTGGAATGAGCAGTTCTTC

j_call: TRBJ1-2
clone_size: -
d_call: -
v_call: TRBV30
cdr3_aa: CARGIYTF
cdr3_nt: TGTGCCCGAGGCATCTACACCTTC

j_call: TRBJ1-1
clone_size: few
d_call: -
v_call: TRBV7-2
cdr3_aa: CASSFGWPLNTEAFF
cdr3_nt: TGTGCCAGCAGCTTTGGCTGGCCTCTGAACACTGAAGCTTTCTTT

j_call: TRBJ2-5
clone_size: -
d_call: -
v_call: TRBV7-9
cdr3_aa: CASSLGIDETQYF
cdr3_nt: TGTGCCAGCAGCTTAGGTATAGATGAGACCCAGTACTTC

j_call: TRBJ2-1
clone_size: -
d_call: -
v_call: TRBV7-2
cdr3_aa: CASSLTGGPAGYNEQFF
cdr3_nt: TGTGCCAGCAGCTTAACGGGTGGCCCGGCCGGATACAATGAGCAGTTCTTC

j_call: TRBJ1-1
clone_size: few
d_call: TRBD1
v_call: TRBV5-1
cdr3_aa: CASRTGRNTEAFF
cdr3_nt: TGCGCCAGTAGGACAGGGAGGAACACTGAAGCTTTCTTT

j_call: TRBJ2-7
clone_size: -
d_call: TRBD1
v_call: TRBV5-6
cdr3_aa: CASSLGQGLEDEQYF
cdr3_nt: TGTGCCAGCAGCTTGGGACAGGGTTTAGAGGACGAGCAGTACTTC

j_call: TRBJ1-5
clone_size: -
d_call: -
v_call: TRBV5-1
cdr3_aa: CASSWAGNQPQHF
cdr3_nt: TGCGCCAGTTCGTGGGCAGGGAATCAGCCCCAGCATTTT

j_call: TRBJ1-5
clone_size: -
d_call: TRBD1
v_call: TRBV5-6
cdr3_aa: CASSSGDRVNQPQHF
cdr3_nt: TGTGCCAGCAGCTCCGGGGACAGGGTCAATCAGCCCCAGCATTTT

j_call: TRBJ2-3
clone_size: few
d_call: -
v_call: TRBV2
cdr3_aa: CASSARASTDTQYF
cdr3_nt: TGTGCCAGCAGTGCGAGAGCTAGCACAGATACGCAGTATTTT

j_call: TRBJ1-6
clone_size: few
d_call: -
v_call: TRBV7-2
cdr3_aa: CASSRMGGNSYNSPLHF
cdr3_nt: TGTGCCAGCAGCCGCATGGGCGGGAACTCCTATAATTCACCCCTCCACTTT

j_call: TRBJ1-5
clone_size: few
d_call: -
v_call: TRBV9
cdr3_aa: CASSASSNQPQHF
cdr3_nt: TGTGCCAGCAGCGCCAGTAGCAATCAGCCCCAGCATTTT

j_call: TRBJ2-5
clone_size: -
d_call: TRBD2
v_call: TRBV5-6
cdr3_aa: CASSLVAGGRETQYF
cdr3_nt: TGTGCCAGCAGCTTGGTAGCGGGAGGCAGAGAGACCCAGTACTTC

j_call: TRBJ1-3
clone_size: few
d_call: -
v_call: TRBV5-4
cdr3_aa: CASSLQGSGNTIYF
cdr3_nt: TGTGCCAGCAGCTTGCAGGGGAGTGGAAACACCATATATTTT

j_call: TRBJ2-7
clone_size: few
d_call: -
v_call: TRBV10-3
cdr3_aa: CAISDPTLGEQYF
cdr3_nt: TGTGCCATCAGTGACCCTACCCTCGGCGAGCAGTACTTC

j_call: TRBJ2-7
clone_size: -
d_call: -
v_call: TRBV30
cdr3_aa: CAWRGTQGFEQYF
cdr3_nt: TGTGCCTGGAGGGGAACCCAGGGGTTCGAGCAGTACTTC

j_call: TRBJ1-5
clone_size: -
d_call: -
v_call: TRBV7-9
cdr3_aa: CASSLGEINSNQPQHF
cdr3_nt: TGTGCCAGCAGCTTAGGGGAGATTAATAGCAATCAGCCCCAGCATTTT

j_call: TRBJ2-1
clone_size: few
d_call: -
v_call: TRBV4-2
cdr3_aa: CASSLLLEGNEQFF
cdr3_nt: TGTGCCAGCAGCCTCCTTCTCGAGGGCAATGAGCAGTTCTTC

j_call: TRBJ2-1
clone_size: few
d_call: TRBD2
v_call: TRBV7-9
cdr3_aa: CASSLDGGAGEQFF
cdr3_nt: TGTGCCAGCAGCTTAGACGGGGGGGCCGGTGAGCAGTTCTTC

j_call: TRBJ2-1
clone_size: few
d_call: TRBD1
v_call: TRBV10-3
cdr3_aa: CAIKGDGTGQNEQFF
cdr3_nt: TGTGCCATCAAGGGGGACGGGACAGGTCAAAATGAGCAGTTCTTC

j_call: TRBJ1-1
clone_size: few
d_call: -
v_call: TRBV5-6
cdr3_aa: CASSSGVGTEAFF
cdr3_nt: TGTGCCAGCAGCTCAGGGGTGGGCACTGAAGCTTTCTTT

j_call: TRBJ1-1
clone_size: few
d_call: -
v_call: TRBV1
cdr3_aa: CTSSQEVGRQGSLNTEAFF
cdr3_nt: TGCACCAGCAGCCAAGAAGTTGGCCGACAGGGGAGTTTGAACACTGAAGCTTTCTTT

j_call: TRBJ2-1
clone_size: few
d_call: -
v_call: TRBV19
cdr3_aa: CASSLTGSSRNEQFF
cdr3_nt: TGTGCCAGTAGTTTAACAGGGTCTTCCCGCAATGAGCAGTTCTTC

j_call: TRBJ2-3
clone_size: -
d_call: -
v_call: TRBV5-1
cdr3_aa: CASSLGPSFSDTQYF
cdr3_nt: TGCGCCAGCAGCTTGGGGCCCTCATTTTCAGATACGCAGTATTTT

j_call: TRBJ2-1
clone_size: few
d_call: TRBD2
v_call: TRBV4-1
cdr3_aa: CASSQDLAAGTLGNEQFF
cdr3_nt: TGCGCCAGCAGCCAAGATCTTGCAGCGGGAACCCTAGGGAATGAGCAGTTCTTC

j_call: TRBJ1-1
clone_size: -
d_call: -
v_call: TRBV30
cdr3_aa: CAWRRRRSTEAFF
cdr3_nt: TGTGCCTGGAGGAGGAGACGGTCCACTGAAGCTTTCTTT

j_call: TRBJ1-2
clone_size: -
d_call: TRBD1
v_call: TRBV15
cdr3_aa: CATRTGGVPEGYTF
cdr3_nt: TGTGCCACCCGGACAGGGGGGGTCCCTGAGGGCTACACCTTC

j_call: TRBJ2-3
clone_size: few
d_call: TRBD1
v_call: TRBV7-9
cdr3_aa: CASCDMTGAKDTQYF
cdr3_nt: TGTGCCAGTTGCGACATGACAGGGGCCAAAGATACGCAGTATTTT

j_call: TRBJ2-5
clone_size: -
d_call: TRBD1
v_call: TRBV29-1
cdr3_aa: CSVTGAEETQYF
cdr3_nt: TGCAGCGTGACAGGGGCGGAAGAGACCCAGTACTTC

j_call: TRBJ2-3
clone_size: few
d_call: TRBD1
v_call: TRBV7-9
cdr3_aa: CASSTWTGPADTQYF
cdr3_nt: TGTGCCAGCAGCACCTGGACAGGGCCTGCAGATACGCAGTATTTT

j_call: TRBJ1-1
clone_size: few
d_call: -
v_call: TRBV15
cdr3_aa: CATSRELGGTEAFF
cdr3_nt: TGTGCCACCAGCAGAGAACTGGGGGGCACTGAAGCTTTCTTT

j_call: TRBJ2-7
clone_size: -
d_call: TRBD1
v_call: TRBV30
cdr3_aa: CAYKPGQGAREQYF
cdr3_nt: TGTGCCTATAAACCGGGACAGGGGGCGAGGGAGCAGTACTTC

j_call: TRBJ1-5
clone_size: -
d_call: -
v_call: TRBV30
cdr3_aa: CAWSRQVSNQPQHF
cdr3_nt: TGTGCCTGGAGCCGGCAGGTCAGCAATCAGCCCCAGCATTTT

j_call: TRBJ1-2
clone_size: -
d_call: TRBD1
v_call: TRBV9
cdr3_aa: CASSEGQSDYGYTF
cdr3_nt: TGTGCCAGCAGCGAGGGACAGTCGGACTATGGCTACACCTTC

j_call: TRBJ2-1
clone_size: -
d_call: TRBD2
v_call: TRBV7-9
cdr3_aa: CASNLRLAGGRYNEQFF
cdr3_nt: TGTGCCAGCAACCTCCGACTAGCGGGAGGGAGGTACAATGAGCAGTTCTTC

j_call: TRBJ2-2
clone_size: -
d_call: TRBD1
v_call: TRBV10-3
cdr3_aa: CAITTGDKSGELFF
cdr3_nt: TGTGCCATCACCACAGGGGATAAATCCGGGGAGCTGTTTTTT

j_call: TRBJ1-1
clone_size: -
d_call: -
v_call: TRBV12-5
cdr3_aa: CASVRRAEAFF
cdr3_nt: TGTGCTAGTGTTCGGCGGGCTGAAGCTTTCTTT

j_call: TRBJ2-7
clone_size: -
d_call: -
v_call: TRBV29-1
cdr3_aa: CSVGLRRRRGKGEQYF
cdr3_nt: TGCAGCGTTGGGCTCCGGCGAAGGAGAGGGAAGGGCGAGCAGTACTTC

j_call: TRBJ2-1
clone_size: -
d_call: TRBD2
v_call: TRBV7-9
cdr3_aa: CASSLQAGPNEQFF
cdr3_nt: TGTGCCAGCAGCTTACAAGCGGGGCCCAATGAGCAGTTCTTC

j_call: TRBJ2-7
clone_size: -
d_call: TRBD2
v_call: TRBV5-1
cdr3_aa: CASRAQTSGSYEQYF
cdr3_nt: TGCGCCAGCAGAGCGCAGACTAGCGGCTCCTACGAGCAGTACTTC

j_call: TRBJ2-7
clone_size: -
d_call: -
v_call: TRBV30
cdr3_aa: CAWSAGPYEQYF
cdr3_nt: TGTGCCTGGAGTGCCGGTCCCTACGAGCAGTACTTC

j_call: TRBJ2-3
clone_size: few
d_call: -
v_call: TRBV5-1
cdr3_aa: CASSLASQGPLGTDTQYF
cdr3_nt: TGCGCCAGCAGCTTGGCCTCTCAGGGGCCCTTGGGCACAGATACGCAGTATTTT

j_call: TRBJ1-2
clone_size: -
d_call: TRBD1
v_call: TRBV5-4
cdr3_aa: CASSLNRGGYGYTF
cdr3_nt: TGTGCCAGCAGCTTGAACAGGGGTGGATATGGCTACACCTTC

j_call: TRBJ2-5
clone_size: few
d_call: TRBD1
v_call: TRBV15
cdr3_aa: CATSKGQGTQEETQYF
cdr3_nt: TGTGCCACCAGCAAGGGACAGGGAACGCAGGAGGAGACCCAGTACTTC

j_call: TRBJ2-3
clone_size: -
d_call: TRBD2
v_call: TRBV6-6
cdr3_aa: CASRILAGTSGNTQYF
cdr3_nt: TGTGCCAGCAGGATACTAGCGGGAACCTCCGGTAATACGCAGTATTTT